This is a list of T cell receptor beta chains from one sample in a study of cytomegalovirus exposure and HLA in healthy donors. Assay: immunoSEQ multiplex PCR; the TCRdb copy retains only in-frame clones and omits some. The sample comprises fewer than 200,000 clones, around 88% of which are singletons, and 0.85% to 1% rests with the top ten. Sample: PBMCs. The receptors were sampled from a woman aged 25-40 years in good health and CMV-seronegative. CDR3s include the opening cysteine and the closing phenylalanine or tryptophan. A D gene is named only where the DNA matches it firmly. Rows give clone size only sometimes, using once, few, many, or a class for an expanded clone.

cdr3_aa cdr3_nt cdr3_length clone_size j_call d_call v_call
CASSPPVTGELFF TGTGCCAGCAGCCCCCCGGTGACCGGGGAGCTGTTTTTT 13 NA TRBJ2-2 NA TRBV7-8
CASSLWGRGATDTQYF TGTGCCAGCAGCCTATGGGGGCGGGGGGCCACAGATACGCAGTATTTT 16 NA TRBJ2-3 TRBD2 TRBV9
CASGDRAVYGYTF TGTGCCAGTGGGGACAGGGCCGTTTATGGCTACACCTTC 13 NA TRBJ1-2 TRBD1 TRBV19
CASRQTVGTGELFF TGTGCCAGCAGACAGACGGTCGGCACCGGGGAGCTGTTTTTT 14 NA TRBJ2-2 NA TRBV5-8
CASSAGLAGSSTDTQYF TGCGCCAGCAGCGCGGGACTAGCGGGGTCTAGCACAGATACGCAGTATTTT 17 NA TRBJ2-3 TRBD2 TRBV5-1
CASSPFPGQGVTGELFF TGCGCCAGCAGCCCCTTTCCGGGACAGGGAGTCACCGGGGAGCTGTTTTTT 17 NA TRBJ2-2 TRBD1 TRBV5-1
CASSQVVVAGGYEQYF TGCGCCAGCAGCCAAGTAGTGGTAGCGGGAGGATACGAGCAGTACTTC 16 NA TRBJ2-7 TRBD2 TRBV4-1
CASSQVGGWGTEAFF TGCGCCAGCAGCCAAGTTGGGGGCTGGGGCACTGAAGCTTTCTTT 15 NA TRBJ1-1 NA TRBV4-1
CASGLAGNQPQHF TGTGCTAGTGGTTTGGCCGGCAATCAGCCCCAGCATTTT 13 once TRBJ1-5 NA TRBV12-5
CASSLRGGIYEQYF TGTGCCAGCAGTTTGCGCGGAGGGATCTACGAGCAGTACTTC 14 few TRBJ2-7 NA TRBV27
CASTQGGAGTGRNEQYF TGTGCCAGTACCCAGGGAGGGGCCGGGACAGGGAGGAACGAGCAGTACTTC 17 NA TRBJ2-7 TRBD1 TRBV19
CASSRGDYSTQYF TGTGCCAGCAGCCGAGGGGACTATAGTACGCAGTATTTT 13 NA TRBJ2-3 TRBD2 TRBV27
CASSFSGGVYNEQFF TGTGCCAGCAGTTTTAGCGGGGGTGTTTACAATGAGCAGTTCTTC 15 NA TRBJ2-1 TRBD2 TRBV6-5
CASSQRQGSPQHF TGTGCCAGCAGTCAAAGACAGGGGTCGCCCCAGCATTTT 13 NA TRBJ1-5 TRBD1 TRBV5-8
CASIPSPGTSGTDTQYF TGTGCCAGCATTCCCTCGCCCGGGACTAGCGGTACAGATACGCAGTATTTT 17 NA TRBJ2-3 TRBD2 TRBV28
CASSSGKQGASAGELFF TGCGCCAGCAGCTCCGGAAAACAGGGGGCGTCGGCCGGGGAGCTGTTTTTT 17 NA TRBJ2-2 TRBD1 TRBV5-1
CASSSGQIHINTEAFF TGCGCCAGCAGCTCGGGACAGATCCACATTAACACTGAAGCTTTCTTT 16 NA TRBJ1-1 TRBD1 TRBV5-1
CASSRVEAFF TGTGCCAGCAGCCGAGTTGAAGCTTTCTTT 10 NA TRBJ1-1 NA TRBV6-6
CASSLNVRGGQPQHF TGTGCCAGCAGCTTAAACGTCAGGGGTGGACAGCCCCAGCATTTT 15 NA TRBJ1-5 NA TRBV7-8
CASSQDLLRGGHNEQFF TGTGCCAGCAGCCAAGATCTCTTGCGGGGGGGACACAATGAGCAGTTCTTC 17 NA TRBJ2-1 TRBD2 TRBV14
CASSAGVHNEQFF TGTGCCAGCTCGGCGGGAGTTCACAATGAGCAGTTCTTC 13 NA TRBJ2-1 TRBD2 TRBV6-6
CASSSGGSGNTEAFF TGTGCCAGCAGTTCGGGGGGTTCGGGGAACACTGAAGCTTTCTTT 15 once TRBJ1-1 NA TRBV6-5
CASSGDRVSNQPQHF TGTGCCAGCAGTGGGGACAGGGTGAGCAATCAGCCCCAGCATTTT 15 NA TRBJ1-5 TRBD1 TRBV7-9
CASSGRTSSYNEQFF TGTGCCAGCAGCGGGAGGACTAGCAGCTACAATGAGCAGTTCTTC 15 NA TRBJ2-1 TRBD2 TRBV28
CASSSYPGLWREQYF TGTGCCAGCAGCTCGTACCCGGGACTTTGGAGGGAGCAGTACTTC 15 NA TRBJ2-7 NA TRBV21-1
CASSRQGSSYGYTF TGTGCCAGCAGCAGACAGGGGAGTTCGTATGGCTACACCTTC 14 NA TRBJ1-2 TRBD1 TRBV28
CASSAWTGGDEQYF TGTGCCAGCAGTGCGTGGACAGGGGGCGACGAGCAGTACTTC 14 NA TRBJ2-7 TRBD1 TRBV6-1
CASSLLGQGGNTIYF TGTGCCAGTAGCCTCCTAGGACAGGGTGGAAACACCATATATTTT 15 NA TRBJ1-3 TRBD1 TRBV19